This paragraph covers one TCR beta chain sequence. This specimen comes from a study of blood T cell repertoires in COVID-19. Participant-given clinical history determined each cohort assignment. Some clones are missing from TCRdb's copy, which holds only in-frame ones; the method was immunoSEQ multiplex PCR. The sample gives 250,000 or so clones, about 91% of which show up once; about 2.5% is in the top ten. Sequencing was performed on PBMCs or T cells enriched from blood (not recorded which). The TCR comes from a woman in her thirties with acute COVID-19.

CDR3 DNA: TGTGCTAGTTGCTTTAGCGGAAATGAGCAGTTCTTC. Protein product: CASCFSGNEQFF. The V call is TRBV12-5, the J call TRBJ2-1, with a possible D match to TRBD2 (6 bases). The ends were cut back, 8 bases at V and 7 bases at J, with 12 bases in the middle. Germline CDR1 is LGHNT and CDR2 is FRNRAP. The length of the CDR3 is 12 residues.